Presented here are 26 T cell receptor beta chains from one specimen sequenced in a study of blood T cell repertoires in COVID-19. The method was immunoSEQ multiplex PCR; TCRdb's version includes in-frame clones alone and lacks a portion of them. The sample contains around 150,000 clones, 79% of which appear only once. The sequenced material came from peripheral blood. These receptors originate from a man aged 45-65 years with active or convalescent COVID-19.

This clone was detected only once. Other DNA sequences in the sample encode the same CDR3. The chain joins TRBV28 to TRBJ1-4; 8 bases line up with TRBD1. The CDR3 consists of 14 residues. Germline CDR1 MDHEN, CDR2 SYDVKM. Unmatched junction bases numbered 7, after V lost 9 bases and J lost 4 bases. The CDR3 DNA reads TGTGCCAGTAGCTCACAGGGGGGTAATGAAAAACTGTTTTTT. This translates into CASSSQGGNEKLFF.

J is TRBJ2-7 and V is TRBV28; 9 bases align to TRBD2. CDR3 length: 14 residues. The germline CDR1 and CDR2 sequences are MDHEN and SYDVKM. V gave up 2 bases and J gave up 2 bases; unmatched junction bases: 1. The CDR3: CASSLLAGPYEQYF. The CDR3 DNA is TGTGCCAGCAGTTTACTAGCGGGACCCTACGAGCAGTACTTC.

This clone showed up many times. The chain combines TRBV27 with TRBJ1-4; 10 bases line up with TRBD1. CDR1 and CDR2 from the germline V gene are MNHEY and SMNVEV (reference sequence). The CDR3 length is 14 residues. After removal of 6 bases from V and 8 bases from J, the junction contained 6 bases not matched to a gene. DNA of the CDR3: TGTGCCAGCAGCCTCCGGGACAGGGGAGAAAAACTGTTTTTT. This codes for CASSLRDRGEKLFF.

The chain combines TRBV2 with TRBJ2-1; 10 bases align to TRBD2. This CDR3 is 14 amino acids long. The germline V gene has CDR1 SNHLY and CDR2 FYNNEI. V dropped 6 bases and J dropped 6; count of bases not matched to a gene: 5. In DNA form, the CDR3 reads TGTGCCAGCAGGGCAACTAGCGGGACCAATGAGCAGTTCTTC. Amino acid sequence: CASRATSGTNEQFF.

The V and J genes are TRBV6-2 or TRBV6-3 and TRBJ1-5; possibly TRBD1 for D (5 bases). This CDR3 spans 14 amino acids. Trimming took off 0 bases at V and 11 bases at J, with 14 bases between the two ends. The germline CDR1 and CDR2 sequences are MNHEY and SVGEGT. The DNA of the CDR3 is TGTGCCAGCAGTTACTCGAAAGTGGCGACAGCCCAGCATTTT. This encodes CASSYSKVATAQHF.

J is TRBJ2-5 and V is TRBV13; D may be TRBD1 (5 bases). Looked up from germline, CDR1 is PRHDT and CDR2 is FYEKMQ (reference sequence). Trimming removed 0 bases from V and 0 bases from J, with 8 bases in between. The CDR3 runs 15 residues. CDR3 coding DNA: TGTGCCAGCAGCTTAGGCCAGGGATACCAAGAGACCCAGTACTTC. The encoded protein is CASSLGQGYQETQYF.

The CDR3 is CASQAGIADTQYF. CDR3 DNA sequence: TGTGCCAGCCAGGCGGGGATCGCCGATACGCAGTATTTT. This sequence joins TRBV9 and TRBJ2-3; a weak D match, TRBD2 (6 bases). CDR1 and CDR2 from the germline V gene are SGDLS and YYNGEE. The CDR3 has 13 residues. V was clipped by 7 bases and J by 6 bases, with 15 bases between them.

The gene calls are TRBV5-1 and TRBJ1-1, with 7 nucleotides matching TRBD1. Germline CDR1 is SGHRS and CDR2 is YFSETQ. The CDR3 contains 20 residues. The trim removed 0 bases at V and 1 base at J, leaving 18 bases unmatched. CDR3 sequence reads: CASSLEFRDSGGLRNTEAFF. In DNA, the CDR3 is TGCGCCAGCAGCTTGGAATTTCGGGACAGTGGGGGCTTAAGGAACACTGAAGCTTTCTTT.

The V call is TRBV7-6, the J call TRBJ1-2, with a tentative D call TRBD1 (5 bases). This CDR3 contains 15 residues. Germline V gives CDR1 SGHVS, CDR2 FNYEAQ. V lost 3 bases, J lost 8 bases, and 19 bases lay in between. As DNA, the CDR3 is TGTGCCAGCAGCTTGGGACTCTACCCCACGGGGGGCTACACCTTC. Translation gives CASSLGLYPTGGYTF. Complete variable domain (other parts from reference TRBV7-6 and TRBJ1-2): GAGVSQSPRYKVTKRGQDVALRCDPISGHVSLYWYRQALGQGPEFLTYFNYEAQQDKSGLPNDRFSAERPEGSISTLTIQRTEQRDSAMYRCASSLGLYPTGGYTFGSGTRLTVV.

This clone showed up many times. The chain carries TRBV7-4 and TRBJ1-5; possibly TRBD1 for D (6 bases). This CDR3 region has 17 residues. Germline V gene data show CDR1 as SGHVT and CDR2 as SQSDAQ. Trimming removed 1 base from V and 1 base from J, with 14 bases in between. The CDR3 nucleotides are TGTGCCAGCAGCTTAGAGGACAGAGGTCTGAGCAATCAGCCCCAGCATTTT. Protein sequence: CASSLEDRGLSNQPQHF.

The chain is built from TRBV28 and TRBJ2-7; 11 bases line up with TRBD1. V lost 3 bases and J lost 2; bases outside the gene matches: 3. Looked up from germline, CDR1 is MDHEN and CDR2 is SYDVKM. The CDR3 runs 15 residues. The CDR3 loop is CASSFQGQGAYEQYF. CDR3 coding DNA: TGTGCCAGCAGTTTCCAGGGACAGGGGGCCTACGAGCAGTACTTC.

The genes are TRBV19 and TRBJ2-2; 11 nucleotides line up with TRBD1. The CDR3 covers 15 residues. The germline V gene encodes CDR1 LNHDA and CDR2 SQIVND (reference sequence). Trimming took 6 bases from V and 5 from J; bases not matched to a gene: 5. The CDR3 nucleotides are TGTGCCAGTAGGCCCGGGACAGGGGGGACCGGGGAGCTGTTTTTT. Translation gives CASRPGTGGTGELFF. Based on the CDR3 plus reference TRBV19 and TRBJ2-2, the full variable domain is DGGITQSPKYLFRKEGQNVTLSCEQNLNHDAMYWYRQDPGQGLRLIYYSQIVNDFQKGDIAEGYSVSREKKESFPLTVTSAQKNPTAFYLCASRPGTGGTGELFFGEGSRLTVL.

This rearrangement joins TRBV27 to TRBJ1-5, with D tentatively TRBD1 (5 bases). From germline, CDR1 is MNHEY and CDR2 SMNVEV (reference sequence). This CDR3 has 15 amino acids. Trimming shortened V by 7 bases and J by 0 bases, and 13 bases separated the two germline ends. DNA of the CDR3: TGTGCCAGCAATTCTGGGGCCTATAGCAATCAGCCCCAGCATTTT. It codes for CASNSGAYSNQPQHF.

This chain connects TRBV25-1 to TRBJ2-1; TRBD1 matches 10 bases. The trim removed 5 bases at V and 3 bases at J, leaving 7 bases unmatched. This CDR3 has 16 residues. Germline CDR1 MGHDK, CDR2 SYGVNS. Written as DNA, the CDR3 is TGTGCCAGCAGTCCCGACAGGGGGCTAATCTACAATGAGCAGTTCTTC. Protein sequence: CASSPDRGLIYNEQFF.

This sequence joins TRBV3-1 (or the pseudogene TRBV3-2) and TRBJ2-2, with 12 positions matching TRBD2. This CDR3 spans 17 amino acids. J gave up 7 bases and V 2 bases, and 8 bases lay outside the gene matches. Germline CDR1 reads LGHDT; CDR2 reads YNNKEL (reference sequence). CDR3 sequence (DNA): TGTGCCAGCAGCCAATTGGCTAGCGGGAGGGGCGGCGGGGAGCTGTTTTTT. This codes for CASSQLASGRGGGELFF.

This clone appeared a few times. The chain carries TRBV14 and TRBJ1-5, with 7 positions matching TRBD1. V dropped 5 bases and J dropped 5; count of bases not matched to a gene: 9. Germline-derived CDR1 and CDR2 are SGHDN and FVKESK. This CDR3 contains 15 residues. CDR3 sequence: CASSSPPTGHQPQHF. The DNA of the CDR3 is TGTGCCAGCAGCTCACCACCGACAGGGCATCAGCCCCAGCATTTT.

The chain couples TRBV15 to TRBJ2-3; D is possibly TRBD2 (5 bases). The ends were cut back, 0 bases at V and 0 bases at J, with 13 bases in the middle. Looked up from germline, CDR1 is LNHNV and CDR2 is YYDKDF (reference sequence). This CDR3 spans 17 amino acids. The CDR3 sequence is CATSREALATSTDTQYF. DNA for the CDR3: TGTGCCACCAGCAGAGAAGCCCTAGCCACAAGCACAGATACGCAGTATTTT.

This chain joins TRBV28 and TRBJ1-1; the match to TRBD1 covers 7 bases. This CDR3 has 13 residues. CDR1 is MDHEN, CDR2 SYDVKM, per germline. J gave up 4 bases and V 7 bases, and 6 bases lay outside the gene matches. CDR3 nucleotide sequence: TGTGCCAGCAATAGACAGGGAGCCACTGAAGCTTTCTTT. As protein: CASNRQGATEAFF. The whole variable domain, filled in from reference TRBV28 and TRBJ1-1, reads DVKVTQSSRYLVKRTGEKVFLECVQDMDHENMFWYRQDPGLGLRLIYFSYDVKMKEKGDIPEGYSVSREKKERFSLILESASTNQTSMYLCASNRQGATEAFFGQGTRLTVV.

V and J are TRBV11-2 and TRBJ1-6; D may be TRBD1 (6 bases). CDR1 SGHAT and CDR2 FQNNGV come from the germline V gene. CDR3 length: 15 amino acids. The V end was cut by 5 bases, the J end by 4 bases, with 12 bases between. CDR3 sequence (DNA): TGTGCCAGCAGCCCAACAGGGAATTATAATTCACCCCTCCACTTT. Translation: CASSPTGNYNSPLHF.

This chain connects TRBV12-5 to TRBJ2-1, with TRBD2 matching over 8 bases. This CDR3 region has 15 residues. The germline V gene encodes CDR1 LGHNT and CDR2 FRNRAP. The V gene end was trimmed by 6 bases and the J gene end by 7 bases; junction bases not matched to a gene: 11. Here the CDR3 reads CASGPAGDLENEQFF. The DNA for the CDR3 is TGTGCTAGTGGCCCAGCGGGAGATCTGGAGAATGAGCAGTTCTTC.

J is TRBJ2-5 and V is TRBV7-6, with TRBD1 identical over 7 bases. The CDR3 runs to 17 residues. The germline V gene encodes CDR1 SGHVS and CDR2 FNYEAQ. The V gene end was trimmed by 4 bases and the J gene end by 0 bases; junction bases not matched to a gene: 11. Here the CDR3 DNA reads TGTGCCAGCAGCTCTCTACCGACAGGGTTGTACCAAGAGACCCAGTACTTC. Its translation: CASSSLPTGLYQETQYF.

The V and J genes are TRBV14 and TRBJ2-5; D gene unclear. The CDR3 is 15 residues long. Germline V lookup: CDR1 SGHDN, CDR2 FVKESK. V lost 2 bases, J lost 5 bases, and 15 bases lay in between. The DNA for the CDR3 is TGTGCCAGCAGCCAACTCTTCGGGTCCGCTGAGACCCAGTACTTC. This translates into CASSQLFGSAETQYF.

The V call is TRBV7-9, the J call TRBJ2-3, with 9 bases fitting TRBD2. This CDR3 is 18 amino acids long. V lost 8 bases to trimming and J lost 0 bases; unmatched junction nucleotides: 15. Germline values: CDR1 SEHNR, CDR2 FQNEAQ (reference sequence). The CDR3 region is CASQVRPVGTSSTDTQYF. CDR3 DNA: TGTGCCAGCCAAGTACGACCTGTGGGGACTAGCAGCACAGATACGCAGTATTTT.

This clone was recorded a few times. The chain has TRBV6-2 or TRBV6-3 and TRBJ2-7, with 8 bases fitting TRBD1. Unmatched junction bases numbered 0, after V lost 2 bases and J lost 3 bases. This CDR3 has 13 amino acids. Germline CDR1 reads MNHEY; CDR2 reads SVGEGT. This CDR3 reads CASSYDRGYEQYF. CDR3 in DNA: TGTGCCAGCAGTTACGACAGGGGCTACGAGCAGTACTTC.

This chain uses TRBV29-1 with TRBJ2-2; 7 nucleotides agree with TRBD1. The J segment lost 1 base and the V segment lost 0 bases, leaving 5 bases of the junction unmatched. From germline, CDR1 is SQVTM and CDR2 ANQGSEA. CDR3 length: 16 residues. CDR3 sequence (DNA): TGCAGCGTTGAAGATAGGAGGACAGGGAACACCGGGGAGCTGTTTTTT. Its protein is CSVEDRRTGNTGELFF.

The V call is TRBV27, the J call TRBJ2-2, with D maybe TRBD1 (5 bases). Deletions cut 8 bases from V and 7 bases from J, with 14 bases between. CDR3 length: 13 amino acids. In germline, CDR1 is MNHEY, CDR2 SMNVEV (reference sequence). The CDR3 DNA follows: TGTGCCAGCGGGTCAGGGCGTGGCGGGGAGCTGTTTTTT. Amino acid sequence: CASGSGRGGELFF.